One TCR beta chain is described in this entry. Its antigen is undetermined. Beta-chain TCR CDR3 regions were amplified from RNA transcripts. HTBI primers primed a first-round RT-PCR, and a second-round multiplex PCR followed. Using its own MiXCR run on the multiplex PCR reads, TCRdb lists one record per CDR3 protein. The sample contains under 200,000 distinct CDR3 sequences, under 40% of which appear only once. Trimming took off 4 bases at V and 0 bases at J, with 19 bases between the two ends. The V gene's germline CDR1 is SGHVS and CDR2 FQNEAQ. This CDR3 has 18 residues. The data are from a study of Graves' ophthalmopathy and Graves' hyperthyroidism. Disease in donors with ophthalmopathy had moderate-to-severe activity, CAS ≥3, NOSPECS ≥4 and under 3 months' duration. Patients were diagnosed from clinical symptoms, serum thyroxine, TRAb, thyroid ultrasound and orbital computed tomography. Study-wide results and caveats: A majority of expanded thyroid clonotypes exceeding 0.001 frequency were likewise present in blood.

Sample: peripheral blood. The receptor was derived from a woman between 35 and 50 years old with Graves' ophthalmopathy. J is TRBJ1-3 and V is TRBV7-8, with D possibly TRBD1 on 5 matching bases. The CDR3 protein is CASSSAGRAVLSGNTIYF. As DNA, the CDR3 is TGTGCCAGCAGCTCCGCGGGCAGGGCAGTTCTCTCTGGAAACACCATATATTTT.